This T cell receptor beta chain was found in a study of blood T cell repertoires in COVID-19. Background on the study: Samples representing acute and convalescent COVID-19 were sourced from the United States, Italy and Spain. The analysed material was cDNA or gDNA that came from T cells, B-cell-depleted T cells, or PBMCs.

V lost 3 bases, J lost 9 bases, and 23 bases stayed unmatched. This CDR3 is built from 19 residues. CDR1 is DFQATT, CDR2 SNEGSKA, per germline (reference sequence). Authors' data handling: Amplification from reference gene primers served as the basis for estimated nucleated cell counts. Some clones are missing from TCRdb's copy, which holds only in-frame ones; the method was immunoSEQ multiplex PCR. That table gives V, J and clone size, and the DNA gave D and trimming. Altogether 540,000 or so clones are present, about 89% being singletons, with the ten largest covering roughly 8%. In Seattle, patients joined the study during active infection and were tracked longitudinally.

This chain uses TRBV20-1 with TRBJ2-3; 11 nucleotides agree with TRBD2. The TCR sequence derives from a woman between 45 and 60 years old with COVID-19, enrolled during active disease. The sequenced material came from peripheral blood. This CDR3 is CSASSAYSGGALIRDTQYF. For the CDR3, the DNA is TGCAGTGCTAGTTCCGCTTATAGCGGGGGGGCTCTAATTCGGGACACGCAGTATTTT.